The 21 T cell receptor beta chains given below trace back to one sample, sequenced in a study of blood T cell repertoires in COVID-19. Only in-frame clones appear in the TCRdb table, and some are missing; sequencing was by immunoSEQ multiplex PCR. The repertoire holds roughly 100,000 clones, with around four fifths as singletons. Input material: peripheral blood. The receptors come from a man aged 55 to 69 with acute or convalescent COVID-19.

The chain carries TRBV28 and TRBJ1-6; a possible D gene is TRBD1 (5 bases). V was pared by 4 bases and J by 6 bases, with 16 bases between. The CDR3 runs to 16 residues. Germline V CDR1 and CDR2: MDHEN, SYDVKM. The CDR3 protein is CASSSPMGGGNSPLHF. In DNA, the CDR3 is TGTGCCAGCAGTTCTCCCATGGGGGGAGGTAATTCACCCCTCCACTTT.

This clone has a single count. This chain connects TRBV29-1 to TRBJ1-4; the D is unclear. Per the germline V gene, CDR1 is SQVTM and CDR2 is ANQGSEA. Between the trimmed V and J ends, which lost 1 base and 5 bases, there was a span of 8 bases. The CDR3 covers 13 residues. The chain's CDR3 is CSVEVRRNEKLFF. In DNA, the CDR3 is TGCAGCGTTGAAGTACGGCGGAATGAAAAACTGTTTTTT.

The chain carries TRBV6-2 or TRBV6-3 and TRBJ1-5; 10 bases are a match to TRBD1. Trimming cost V 5 bases and J 0 bases; bases outside gene matches: 4. Per the germline V gene, CDR1 is MNHEY and CDR2 is SVGEGT. There are 16 residues in the CDR3. The chain's CDR3 is CASSPGQGLSNQPQHF. Written as DNA, the CDR3 is TGTGCCAGCAGTCCGGGACAGGGGCTTAGCAATCAGCCCCAGCATTTT.

The chain recombines TRBV19 with TRBJ1-5, with a tentative D call TRBD1 (6 bases). The germline gives CDR1 LNHDA, CDR2 SQIVND (reference sequence). The CDR3 totals 14 residues. V lost 4 bases and J lost 4, with 11 bases in between. CDR3 nucleotides: TGTGCCAGTAGTAGGACAGCTCCTAATCAGCCCCAGCATTTT. Translating gives CASSRTAPNQPQHF.

The chain links TRBV5-1 to TRBJ2-3; D is perhaps TRBD1 (5 bases). The CDR3 length is 16 residues. Germline V lookup: CDR1 SGHRS, CDR2 YFSETQ. V dropped 0 bases and J dropped 1 base, with 12 bases sitting between them. CDR3 sequence reads: CASSLDAGFGTDTQYF. The CDR3 DNA reads as TGCGCCAGCAGCTTGGACGCAGGGTTTGGCACAGATACGCAGTATTTT.

This sequence joins TRBV29-1 and TRBJ2-1; no firm D call. Germline V gene lookup returns CDR1 SQVTM and CDR2 ANQGSEA. The V gene lost 4 bases and the J gene lost 0 bases, with 10 bases spanning the gap. The length of the CDR3 is 14 residues. The CDR3 sequence is CSVVSVVSYNEQFF. CDR3 nucleotides: TGCAGCGTTGTTTCCGTTGTCTCCTACAATGAGCAGTTCTTC.

The rearrangement joins TRBV7-9 to TRBJ1-1, with 12 positions matching TRBD1. V lost 4 bases, J lost 4 bases, and 7 bases stayed unmatched. The CDR3 runs 16 residues. Germline CDR1 SEHNR, CDR2 FQNEAQ (reference sequence). In nucleotides, the CDR3 is TGTGCCAGCAGCTCTGGGACAGGGGGCTTTTCCACTGAAGCTTTCTTT. It codes for CASSSGTGGFSTEAFF.

The V call is TRBV10-3, the J call TRBJ2-5; D uncertain. Trimming took off 9 bases at V and 8 bases at J, with 19 bases between the two ends. This CDR3 is 13 amino acids long. Germline CDR1 ENHRY, CDR2 SYGVKD. The CDR3 protein is CAMSEAPRGTQYF. The CDR3 region has the DNA TGTGCCATGAGCGAAGCCCCCAGAGGAACCCAGTACTTC.

This chain uses TRBV7-9 with TRBJ2-7; D is possibly TRBD2 (5 bases). Germline V gene data show CDR1 as SEHNR and CDR2 as FQNEAQ (reference sequence). The ends were cut back, 1 base at V and 2 bases at J, with 9 bases in the middle. The CDR3 sequence is 14 residues long. Here the CDR3 reads CASSLGEFPYEQYF. CDR3 DNA sequence: TGTGCCAGCAGCTTAGGGGAGTTCCCCTACGAGCAGTACTTC.

This clone has a handful of counts. The rearrangement joins TRBV4-1 to TRBJ1-2, with D uncertain. The CDR3 runs to 14 residues. V lost 0 bases and J 8 bases, leaving 13 bases between the germline ends. Germline V gene lookup returns CDR1 MGHRA and CDR2 YSYEKL. The CDR3 region has the DNA TGCGCCAGCAGCCAAGAAATGAAGCGAGAGGGCTACACCTTC. Protein: CASSQEMKREGYTF.

This clone was counted ten times or more. The genes are TRBV7-9 and TRBJ2-2; the D is unclear. Trimming shortened V by 3 bases and J by 5 bases, and 4 bases separated the two germline ends. CDR3 length: 12 residues. Germline V gene lookup returns CDR1 SEHNR and CDR2 FQNEAQ (reference sequence). The CDR3 nucleotides are TGTGCCAGCAGCTTTTCAACCGGGGAGCTGTTTTTT. Its translation is CASSFSTGELFF.

The V call is TRBV28, the J call TRBJ1-1, with TRBD1 matching 8 bases. CDR1 is MDHEN, CDR2 SYDVKM, per germline. The CDR3 loop spans 15 amino acids. J gave up 4 bases and V 1 base, and 5 bases lay outside the gene matches. The CDR3 region has the DNA TGTGCCAGCAGTTTATATAACAGGGGGGTCACTGAAGCTTTCTTT. Residues: CASSLYNRGVTEAFF.

The chain links TRBV6-5 to TRBJ1-3; the D gene is possibly TRBD1 (6 bases). Germline V lookup: CDR1 MNHEY, CDR2 SVGAGI. V was trimmed by 9 bases and J by 4 bases, leaving 16 bases between them. This CDR3 spans 14 amino acids. The CDR3 sequence is CASRSGTSGNTIYF. CDR3 nucleotide sequence: TGTGCCAGTCGCTCCGGGACATCCGGAAACACCATATATTTT.

The chain combines TRBV9 with TRBJ1-3; 9 bases align to TRBD1. CDR3 length: 15 residues. Germline loops: CDR1 SGDLS, CDR2 YYNGEE. J was trimmed by 8 bases and V by 3 bases; bases with no gene match: 9. The CDR3 nucleotides are TGTGCCAGCAGCGGTACAGGGGGCGCGGGAGACACCATATATTTT. Translating it yields CASSGTGGAGDTIYF.

The V gene is TRBV5-4, the J gene TRBJ1-2; TRBD1 is a possible D gene (6 bases). There are 14 residues in the CDR3. Looked up from germline, CDR1 is SGHNT and CDR2 is YYREEE (reference sequence). The germline V and J ends were trimmed by 2 bases and 6 bases, with 14 bases remaining between them. For the CDR3, the DNA is TGTGCCAGCAGCTTTAAACAGGGTTGGAATGGCTACACCTTC. Encoded protein: CASSFKQGWNGYTF.

The genes are TRBV6-6 and TRBJ2-1, with 7 bases that match TRBD2. The CDR3 length is 15 residues. Germline CDR1 and CDR2: MNHNY and SVGAGI (reference sequence). V dropped 6 bases and J dropped 7; count of bases not matched to a gene: 12. The CDR3, as DNA: TGTGCCAGCAGCGACACGCGGGAGTCGACGAATGAGCAGTTCTTC. Its translation is CASSDTRESTNEQFF.

The sample holds one count of this clone. This chain links TRBV10-3 with TRBJ1-5, with TRBD1 matching 8 bases. J gave up 6 bases and V 8 bases, and 6 bases lay outside the gene matches. Germline V gene sequence: CDR1 ENHRY, CDR2 SYGVKD. The CDR3 consists of 13 residues. CDR3 protein: CAIGQGGSQPQHF. CDR3 DNA sequence: TGTGCCATCGGACAGGGAGGGAGTCAGCCCCAGCATTTT.

J is TRBJ2-2 and V is TRBV10-2, with D maybe TRBD1 (6 bases). Trimming removed 5 bases from V and 7 bases from J, with 14 bases in between. This CDR3 region has 14 residues. The germline V gene encodes CDR1 WSHSY and CDR2 SAAADI. The CDR3, as DNA: TGCGCCAGCAGTTCACAGGGCGGAGGCGGGGAGCTGTTTTTT. Translating it yields CASSSQGGGGELFF.

The chain joins TRBV5-1 to TRBJ2-5; the match to TRBD2 covers 8 bases. V was clipped by 2 bases and J by 5 bases; unmatched bases: 8. Germline V lookup: CDR1 SGHRS, CDR2 YFSETQ. The CDR3 extends over 15 amino acids. CDR3 sequence (DNA): TGCGCCAGCAGCTTAACCCGACTAGCGATCGAGACCCAGTACTTC. Translating it yields CASSLTRLAIETQYF.

The J gene is TRBJ1-6, the V gene TRBV2; maybe TRBD1 (5 bases). The CDR3 loop spans 14 amino acids. Germline V gene lookup returns CDR1 SNHLY and CDR2 FYNNEI. V was clipped by 5 bases and J by 7 bases, with 12 bases between them. The CDR3 here is CASSRGFWNSPLHF. The CDR3 coding sequence is TGTGCCAGCAGTAGGGGATTCTGGAATTCACCCCTCCACTTT.

V gene TRBV29-1 combines with J gene TRBJ2-1, with a possible D match to TRBD2 (7 bases). The CDR3 sequence is 13 residues long. Germline-derived CDR1 and CDR2 are SQVTM and ANQGSEA. V lost 2 bases and J 5 bases, leaving 10 bases between the germline ends. CDR3 bases: TGCAGCGTTGAATGGCGGGGGCACAATGAGCAGTTCTTC. Its translation: CSVEWRGHNEQFF.